These T cell receptor beta chains were read from a single sample in a study of blood T cell repertoires in COVID-19. Sequencing was performed with immunoSEQ multiplex PCR; in TCRdb, only in-frame clones are kept and a portion is missing. The sample includes 240,000 or so clones, just under 85% of them seen just once. Sequences were obtained from peripheral blood. The origin of the receptors is an elderly woman with acute or convalescent COVID-19. The CDR3 runs from the conserved cysteine through the conserved F or W. D genes are given only for firm matches.

TRBD1 15 TRBJ1-1 TRBV5-1 CASSPLRQGRTEAFF
- 15 TRBJ1-5 TRBV7-9 CASSLDGAENQPQHF
TRBD1 15 TRBJ2-7 TRBV7-9 CASSPTDRGTWEQYF
TRBD2 17 TRBJ2-4 TRBV7-2 CASSADRIAGWGNIQYF
TRBD1 13 TRBJ2-1 TRBV7-3 CASSAIGTGKQFF
- 13 TRBJ1-1 TRBV12-3/TRBV12-4 CASSFPQGVEAFF
- 15 TRBJ1-2 TRBV5-1 CASSLENDGRDGYTF
- 14 TRBJ2-1 TRBV6-2/TRBV6-3 CASSYGTANNEQFF
TRBD2 17 TRBJ2-5 TRBV7-7 CASSSGTSGRARETQYF
- 15 TRBJ1-3 TRBV9 CASSVGERRGQSIYF
TRBD2 15 TRBJ2-7 TRBV4-3 CASSQGLAGAYEQYF
- 13 TRBJ1-1 TRBV9 CASSPAGDTEAFF
TRBD2 16 TRBJ2-3 TRBV5-1 CASSPLSGEPTDTQYF